The 32 T cell receptor beta chains below all came from one sample that was sequenced in a study of T cells after yellow fever vaccination. Via MiXCR, TCRdb re-called the 5' RACE reads, giving one row per CDR3 protein. The data contain roughly 330,000 distinct CDR3 sequences, under 5% of them seen just once; the ten biggest clones take up 20% to 25%. Specimen: PBMCs, collected 5 days after the yellow fever booster vaccination. The receptors shown here come from a man in his late teens or twenties who received the YFV17D yellow fever vaccine.

A few counts support this clonotype. This chain links TRBV20-1 with TRBJ1-2, with 10 bases that match TRBD1. Germline trimming cut 6 bases from V and 4 bases from J; bases unmatched to any gene: 14. The CDR3 extends over 16 amino acids. Germline V gene lookup returns CDR1 DFQATT and CDR2 SNEGSKA (reference sequence). Here the CDR3 DNA reads TGCAGTGCCATAGGAGGGACAGGGGCGACTCCCTATGGCTACACCTTC. Its translation is CSAIGGTGATPYGYTF.

This rearrangement joins TRBV6-5 to TRBJ1-5; the D is unclear. The germline V gene has CDR1 MNHEY and CDR2 SVGAGI. V gave up 2 bases and J gave up 6 bases, with 11 bases separating them. This CDR3 contains 14 residues. The CDR3 protein is CASSYAGLFQPQHF. The CDR3 DNA sequence: TGTGCCAGCAGTTACGCGGGTCTTTTTCAGCCCCAGCATTTT.

The chain links TRBV6-1 to TRBJ2-2; D may be TRBD1 (6 bases). The CDR3 loop spans 16 amino acids. V shed 0 bases and J shed 2 bases, with 10 bases lying between them. CDR1 and CDR2 from the germline V gene are MNHNS and SASEGT. The CDR3 is CASSEAQQGNTGELFF. In nucleotides, the CDR3 is TGTGCCAGCAGTGAAGCTCAACAGGGTAACACCGGGGAGCTGTTTTTT.

Many counts were recorded for this clonotype. The V call is TRBV5-1, the J call TRBJ2-5, with 10 bases that match TRBD1. Germline assignment: CDR1 SGHRS and CDR2 YFSETQ. Trimming removed 0 bases from V and 5 bases from J; junction bases left unmatched: 4. CDR3 size: 15 residues. The CDR3 reads CASSLADRGLETQYF. CDR3 sequence (DNA): TGCGCCAGCAGCTTGGCCGACAGGGGGCTGGAGACCCAGTACTTC.

In this sample, this clonotype turned up a few times. This sequence joins TRBV6-2 or TRBV6-3 and TRBJ1-1, with unresolved D. Germline V gene sequence: CDR1 MNHEY, CDR2 SVGEGT. This CDR3 contains 13 residues. Trimming took off 6 bases at V and 4 bases at J, with 12 bases between the two ends. The CDR3 region is CASRRPVATEAFF. The CDR3 DNA sequence: TGTGCCAGCAGGAGGCCGGTGGCCACTGAAGCTTTCTTT.

This clonotype was detected many times. This chain connects TRBV27 to TRBJ1-2; 10 bases fit TRBD1. V lost 8 bases and J lost 8; bases outside the gene matches: 8. CDR1 and CDR2 (germline): MNHEY, SMNVEV (reference sequence). This CDR3 region has 13 residues. The CDR3 reads CASWTGGLEGYTF. DNA for the CDR3: TGTGCCAGCTGGACAGGGGGGCTAGAGGGCTACACCTTC.

This clonotype was observed a few times. This CDR3 reads CASNGQGTDTQYF. The CDR3 DNA follows: TGTGCCAGCAACGGACAGGGCACAGATACGCAGTATTTT. This chain uses TRBV6-2 or TRBV6-3 with TRBJ2-3; 7 bases are a match to TRBD1. V lost 7 bases, J lost 1 base, and 2 bases stayed unmatched. CDR1 is MNHEY, CDR2 SVGEGT, per germline. The CDR3 runs 13 residues.

This clonotype was found a few times. V usage is TRBV7-2 and J usage is TRBJ1-6; D is uncertain. This CDR3 has 18 residues. Germline CDR1 and CDR2: SGHTA and FQGNSA. Trimming cost V 0 bases and J 4 bases, with 16 bases left between them. This CDR3 reads CASSLARLTEPYNSPLHF. The DNA of the CDR3 is TGTGCCAGCAGCTTAGCGAGATTGACGGAGCCATATAATTCACCCCTCCACTTT.

This clonotype was detected ten times or more. The chain employs TRBV7-2 and TRBJ2-7; D is ambiguous. Trimming stripped 6 bases from V and 6 bases from J, with 15 bases between. Germline CDR1 is SGHTA and CDR2 is FQGNSA. This CDR3 comprises 13 residues. Written as DNA, the CDR3 is TGTGCCAGCAGTTCGGACCTCCGACTCGAGCAGTACGTC. Its translation is CASSSDLRLEQYV.

This clonotype showed up many times. A read error may account for a junction end that differs from germline. The genes are TRBV4-2 and TRBJ1-6; no definite D call. The CDR3 is made up of 15 amino acids. CDR1 and CDR2 (germline): LGHNA, YNFKEQ. This CDR3 reads CASSQGSLRATGLQF. For the CDR3, the DNA is TGTGCCAGCAGCCAAGGGAGCCTGAGGGCCACGGGTCTGCAATTT.

The chain uses TRBV28 and TRBJ2-7; a weak D match, TRBD1 (6 bases). The V gene's germline CDR1 is MDHEN and CDR2 SYDVKM. The germline V and J ends were trimmed by 6 bases and 4 bases, with 16 bases remaining between them. This CDR3 is 14 amino acids long. This chain's CDR3 is CASSDGQNKYEQYF. CDR3 bases: TGTGCCAGCAGCGATGGACAGAACAAATACGAGCAGTACTTC.

The chain links TRBV18 to TRBJ2-3; unclear D gene. The CDR3 totals 14 residues. The germline gives CDR1 KGHSH, CDR2 LQKENI. The V end was cut by 4 bases, the J end by 2 bases, with 10 bases between. The CDR3 coding sequence is TGTGCCAGCTCACTCTTACTGCTCACAGATACGCAGTATTTT. The encoded protein is CASSLLLLTDTQYF.

The chain carries TRBV12-3 or TRBV12-4 and TRBJ1-2, with a possible D match to TRBD1 (5 bases). The CDR3 is 14 residues long. V was trimmed by 6 bases and J by 7 bases, leaving 18 bases between them. CDR3 region: CASSPSVGGPGYTF. In DNA form, the CDR3 reads TGTGCCAGCAGCCCAAGTGTCGGGGGACCTGGCTACACCTTC.

This clonotype appeared many times. The chain recombines TRBV5-1 with TRBJ2-2; 8 bases are a match to TRBD1. V shed 0 bases, J shed 8 bases, and the junction held 9 bases outside the gene matches. Germline CDR1 and CDR2: SGHRS and YFSETQ. This CDR3 spans 16 amino acids. CDR3 sequence (DNA): TGCGCCAGCAGCTTGGTGGTTGGCAGGGGGCCTGGGGAGCTGTTTTTT. Translating it yields CASSLVVGRGPGELFF.

This clonotype was detected ten times or more. The V gene is TRBV6-2 or TRBV6-3, the J gene TRBJ2-7, with 7 bases fitting TRBD2. This CDR3 region has 13 residues. V trimming: 6 bases; J trimming: 3 bases; junction bases outside the gene matches: 5. Germline CDR1 and CDR2: MNHEY and SVGEGT. CDR3 in amino acids: CASSRGGFYEQYF. For the CDR3, the DNA is TGTGCCAGCAGCCGCGGGGGATTCTACGAGCAGTACTTC.

This clonotype was counted at least ten times. The V call is TRBV12-2, the J call TRBJ2-5; the D segment call TRBD1 is taken from the table without a DNA check. TRBV12-2 constitutes a pseudogene. The CDR3 spans 18 residues. Here the CDR3 DNA reads TGTGCAAGTCGCTCCCACCTGGGAGCCGGGACAGCCCAAGAGACCCAGTACTTC. The encoded protein is CASRSHLGAGTAQETQYF.

In its sample, this clonotype was seen a few times. V and J are TRBV3-1 and TRBJ1-2; D call uncertain. This CDR3 has 15 amino acids. The V and J ends lost 0 bases and 4 bases respectively, with 12 bases between them. In germline, CDR1 is LGHDT, CDR2 YNNKEL (reference sequence). The CDR3 bases are TGTGCCAGCAGCCAAGATTCCCGGGCAGGCTATGGCTACACCTTC. This gives the protein CASSQDSRAGYGYTF.

This clonotype has ten or more counts. The chain recombines TRBV5-1 with TRBJ2-4, with 8 bases identical to TRBD1. Germline loops: CDR1 SGHRS, CDR2 YFSETQ. J gave up 7 bases and V 4 bases, and 4 bases lay outside the gene matches. The CDR3 contains 13 residues. CDR3 nucleotides: TGCGCCAGCAGCGATCAGGGGGCGAACATTCAGTACTTC. Residues: CASSDQGANIQYF.

This clonotype was detected only a few times. The chain employs TRBV6-2 or TRBV6-3 and TRBJ2-2; D call uncertain. The V gene lost 0 bases and the J gene lost 0 bases, with 11 bases spanning the gap. The CDR3 has 17 residues. CDR1 is MNHEY and CDR2 is SVGEGT in the germline V gene. As DNA, the CDR3 is TGTGCCAGCAGTTACTCGATGGTCAGAGCGAACACCGGGGAGCTGTTTTTT. Protein: CASSYSMVRANTGELFF.

V is TRBV7-3 and J is TRBJ1-3; TRBD1 matches 7 bases. Germline-derived CDR1 and CDR2 are SGHTA and FQGTGA. V lost 5 bases and J lost 2; bases outside the gene matches: 3. There are 14 residues in the CDR3. CDR3 amino acids: CASSPGQAGNTIYF. In DNA, the CDR3 is TGTGCCAGCAGCCCTGGACAGGCTGGAAACACCATATATTTT.

This clonotype was observed a few times. This sequence joins TRBV7-3 and TRBJ1-1; no definite D call. This CDR3 has 14 amino acids. Trimming removed 5 bases at V and 6 bases at J, with 16 bases between. Germline V CDR1 and CDR2: SGHTA, FQGTGA. The CDR3 sequence: CASSTSNSGAEAFF. The CDR3 coding sequence is TGTGCCAGCAGCACCAGCAATTCCGGGGCTGAAGCTTTCTTT.

This clonotype was observed a few times. This chain links TRBV29-1 with TRBJ1-1; D gene uncertain. The V gene's germline CDR1 is SQVTM and CDR2 ANQGSEA. The CDR3 is 12 amino acids. The V end was cut by 2 bases, the J end by 1 base, with 5 bases between. CDR3 protein: CSVERANTEAFF. Here the CDR3 DNA reads TGCAGCGTTGAACGGGCGAACACTGAAGCTTTCTTT.

The J gene is TRBJ2-3, the V gene TRBV21-1; the table calls TRBD2, which could not be checked here. TRBV21-1 is an annotated pseudogene. This CDR3 has 19 residues. As DNA, the CDR3 is TGTGCCAGCAGCAAAGAAAGACTAGCGGGGGGGAATAGCACAGATACGCAGTATTTT. Protein: CASSKERLAGGNSTDTQYF.

The chain is built from TRBV7-9 and TRBJ1-1, with D unresolved. The CDR3 is 16 amino acids. Germline V lookup: CDR1 SEHNR, CDR2 FQNEAQ (reference sequence). Deletions cut 4 bases from V and 0 bases from J, with 15 bases between. The CDR3 coding sequence is TGTGCCAGCAGCTCGTCGCAGACCTTAATGAACACTGAAGCTTTCTTT. It specifies CASSSSQTLMNTEAFF.

The table lists this clonotype with a few counts. The chain couples TRBV7-2 to TRBJ1-1; the D is unclear. The germline V and J ends were trimmed by 2 bases and 1 base, with 14 bases remaining between them. The CDR3 consists of 16 residues. Germline V lookup: CDR1 SGHTA, CDR2 FQGNSA. CDR3 protein: CASSLFKTGTNTEAFF. CDR3 coding DNA: TGTGCCAGCAGCTTATTTAAAACGGGAACGAACACTGAAGCTTTCTTT.

In this sample, this clonotype turned up a few times. The J gene is TRBJ2-7, the V gene TRBV9; 8 bases are a match to TRBD2. The V gene's germline CDR1 is SGDLS and CDR2 YYNGEE. This CDR3 spans 14 amino acids. V dropped 2 bases and J dropped 6; count of bases not matched to a gene: 7. CDR3: CASSVRRGGSEQYV. As DNA, the CDR3 is TGTGCCAGCAGCGTTCGACGGGGGGGGAGCGAGCAGTACGTC.

There are a few counts of this clonotype. The CDR3 sequence is CASSGAFSNQGYDTEAFF. Here the CDR3 DNA reads TGTGCCAGCAGTGGGGCCTTCTCGAACCAGGGATATGACACTGAAGCTTTCTTT. This sequence joins TRBV2 and TRBJ1-1; a weak D match, TRBD1 (5 bases). Germline lookup yields CDR1 SNHLY and CDR2 FYNNEI. The length of the CDR3 is 18 residues. Trimming cost V 4 bases and J 3 bases, with 24 bases left between them.

A few counts support this clonotype. The genes are TRBV5-1 and TRBJ1-6, with 7 bases fitting TRBD1. The V segment lost 5 bases and the J segment 10 bases; nucleotides outside the gene matches: 12. CDR1 SGHRS and CDR2 YFSETQ come from the germline V gene. CDR3 length equals 15 residues. CDR3 DNA: TGCGCCAGCAGTCACTGGGACAGAATTATATCACCCCTCCACTTT. This gives the protein CASSHWDRIISPLHF.

This clonotype was recorded at least ten times. The chain recombines TRBV4-3 with TRBJ1-4; D is undetermined. V lost 0 bases and J lost 10, with 12 bases in between. The CDR3 is 14 amino acids. Germline CDR1 is LGHNA and CDR2 is YSLEER. The chain's CDR3 is CASSQDGGFGKLFF. CDR3 coding DNA: TGCGCCAGCAGCCAAGACGGCGGGTTTGGAAAACTGTTTTTT.

This clonotype has only a few counts. The chain is built from TRBV9 and TRBJ2-3, with D unresolved. Germline V gene sequence: CDR1 SGDLS, CDR2 YYNGEE. Trimming took 2 bases from V and 0 from J, leaving 7 bases between them. The CDR3 spans 14 residues. CDR3 coding DNA: TGTGCCAGCAGCGTCAAAAGGAGCACAGATACGCAGTATTTT. Its protein product is CASSVKRSTDTQYF.

A few counts support this clonotype. The chain employs TRBV5-4 and TRBJ1-1, with D unresolved. The germline V gene encodes CDR1 SGHNT and CDR2 YYREEE (reference sequence). This CDR3 has 13 amino acids. The ends were cut back, 7 bases at V and 2 bases at J, with 12 bases in the middle. The CDR3 bases are TGTGCCAGCCGATTCACGGAAAACACTGAAGCTTTCTTT. It translates to CASRFTENTEAFF. Complete variable domain (other parts from reference TRBV5-4 and TRBJ1-1): ETGVTQSPTHLIKTRGQQVTLRCSSQSGHNTVSWYQQALGQGPQFIFQYYREEENGRGNFPPRFSGLQFPNYSSELNVNALELDDSALYLCASRFTENTEAFFGQGTRLTVV.

In this sample, this clonotype turned up a few times. The V call is TRBV19, the J call TRBJ2-7; the D call may be TRBD1 or TRBD2 (5 bases each). V was trimmed by 5 bases and J by 0 bases, leaving 14 bases between them. The CDR3 spans 15 residues. Germline CDR1 and CDR2: LNHDA and SQIVND (reference sequence). The CDR3: CASSPGTGPSYEQYV. CDR3 nucleotide sequence: TGTGCCAGTAGTCCTGGGACGGGTCCCTCCTACGAGCAGTACGTC.